One and the same sample provided the 25 T cell receptor beta chains below, sequenced in a study of blood T cell repertoires in COVID-19. Profiling relied on immunoSEQ multiplex PCR, and the TCRdb table lists in-frame clones only, not all of them. Among 140,000 to 150,000 clones listed, 88% were seen once. Sample: peripheral blood. The receptors derive from a man between 65 and 85 years old with acute or convalescent COVID-19.

CDR3 sequence: CATLESGANVLTF. In DNA, the CDR3 is TGTGCCACCCTTGAGTCTGGGGCCAACGTCCTGACTTTC. The chain uses TRBV6-4 and TRBJ2-6; D is uncertain. The V end was cut by 10 bases, the J end by 1 base, with 8 bases between. The germline CDR1 and CDR2 sequences are MRHNA and SNTAGT. The CDR3 sequence is 13 residues long.

The chain uses TRBV5-1 and TRBJ2-5, with 7 bases matching TRBD2. With 4 bases clipped from V and 5 bases from J, the junction kept 11 bases outside the gene matches. The CDR3 runs to 15 residues. Germline V gene lookup returns CDR1 SGHRS and CDR2 YFSETQ. CDR3 sequence reads: CASSPEAGLEETQYF. The DNA of the CDR3 is TGCGCCAGCAGCCCGGAAGCGGGATTGGAGGAGACCCAGTACTTC.

The CDR3 sequence: CATSRGVDSHFSGNTIYF. CDR3 nucleotides: TGTGCCACCAGCAGAGGCGTCGACAGCCATTTCTCTGGAAACACCATATATTTT. V gene TRBV15 combines with J gene TRBJ1-3; possibly TRBD1 for D (5 bases). The V gene's germline CDR1 is LNHNV and CDR2 YYDKDF (reference sequence). The CDR3 runs to 18 residues. Trimming removed 1 base at V and 0 bases at J, with 16 bases between.

The rearrangement joins TRBV19 to TRBJ2-7; possibly TRBD2 for D (7 bases). The germline V gene encodes CDR1 LNHDA and CDR2 SQIVND (reference sequence). Trimming removed 4 bases at V and 3 bases at J, with 13 bases between. The CDR3 runs 14 residues. The CDR3 loop reads CASSSGGGGYEQYF. The CDR3 DNA reads as TGTGCCAGTAGTAGCGGGGGCGGGGGCTACGAGCAGTACTTC.

The chain has TRBV11-2 and TRBJ2-2; D is unresolved. V shed 7 bases and J shed 1 base, with 13 bases lying between them. This CDR3 is 15 amino acids long. CDR1 and CDR2 (germline): SGHAT, FQNNGV. CDR3 DNA sequence: TGTGCCAGCATCCCCGCGCCTATGAACACCGGGGAGCTGTTTTTT. Translation: CASIPAPMNTGELFF.

This clone appeared a few times. The rearrangement joins TRBV4-1 to TRBJ2-3; 8 positions agree with TRBD1. Germline CDR1 and CDR2: MGHRA and YSYEKL. The length of the CDR3 is 15 residues. Unmatched junction bases numbered 6, after V lost 4 bases and J lost 3 bases. CDR3 in DNA: TGCGCCAGCAGCCTCGGGACAGGCCGAACAGATACGCAGTATTTT. This translates into CASSLGTGRTDTQYF.

This chain links TRBV7-6 with TRBJ1-3, with a tentative D call TRBD1 (6 bases). Trimming left V 5 bases short and J 0 bases short, with 8 bases between. The CDR3 covers 14 residues. Germline V gene data show CDR1 as SGHVS and CDR2 as FNYEAQ. CDR3 coding DNA: TGTGCCAGCAGCACGACAGGCTCTGGAAACACCATATATTTT. Translated: CASSTTGSGNTIYF.

The genes are TRBV3-1 (or the pseudogene TRBV3-2) and TRBJ2-2, with D possibly TRBD1 on 5 matching bases. This CDR3 is 15 amino acids long. Germline V gene lookup returns CDR1 LGHDT and CDR2 YNNKEL (reference sequence). Trimming stripped 0 bases from V and 5 bases from J, with 10 bases between. The DNA for the CDR3 is TGTGCCAGCAGCCAAGATGACAGCTATACCGGGGAGCTGTTTTTT. Translated, it gives CASSQDDSYTGELFF.

The rearrangement uses TRBV28 and TRBJ1-1; no clear D gene. V gave up 3 bases and J gave up 4 bases, with 3 bases separating them. This CDR3 is 11 amino acids long. The germline CDR1 and CDR2 sequences are MDHEN and SYDVKM. The CDR3 nucleotides are TGTGCCAGCAGTTTTATCACTGAAGCTTTCTTT. It specifies CASSFITEAFF.

The chain employs TRBV18 and TRBJ2-7; no clear D gene. Germline-derived CDR1 and CDR2 are KGHSH and LQKENI. This CDR3 has 13 residues. V shed 2 bases and J shed 5 bases, with 10 bases lying between them. The chain's CDR3 is CASSPATNDEQYF. CDR3 DNA sequence: TGTGCCAGCTCACCAGCGACAAACGACGAGCAGTACTTC.

The chain employs TRBV6-5 and TRBJ2-4; perhaps TRBD1 as D (5 bases). The CDR3 runs to 15 residues. V dropped 0 bases and J dropped 6 bases, with 12 bases sitting between them. The germline V gene has CDR1 MNHEY and CDR2 SVGAGI. This CDR3 is CASSYSGVNPNIQYF. The CDR3 nucleotides read TGTGCCAGCAGTTACTCAGGGGTCAACCCAAACATTCAGTACTTC.

The CDR3 nucleotides are TGTGCCAGCAGCTTAGATTATCGGTCGACGGGGTTCTTC. Translating it yields CASSLDYRSTGFF. The chain couples TRBV11-2 to TRBJ2-1; D is unclear. In germline, CDR1 is SGHAT, CDR2 FQNNGV. The CDR3 spans 13 residues. Trimming took off 0 bases at V and 15 bases at J, with 15 bases between the two ends.

This sequence joins TRBV9 and TRBJ1-1, with a tentative D call TRBD1 (5 bases). Germline V lookup: CDR1 SGDLS, CDR2 YYNGEE. V was cut by 2 bases and J by 1 base, with 6 bases left in between. The CDR3 spans 13 residues. CDR3 DNA sequence: TGTGCCAGCAGCGTCACAGGGAACACTGAAGCTTTCTTT. Translated: CASSVTGNTEAFF. The full variable domain, completed using reference TRBV9 and TRBJ1-1, is DSGVTQTPKHLITATGQRVTLRCSPRSGDLSVYWYQQSLDQGLQFLIQYYNGEERAKGNILERFSAQQFPDLHSELNLSSLELGDSALYFCASSVTGNTEAFFGQGTRLTVV.

This chain links TRBV9 with TRBJ2-3; perhaps TRBD1 as D (5 bases). Per the germline V gene, CDR1 is SGDLS and CDR2 is YYNGEE. Trimming took 2 bases from V and 3 from J, leaving 13 bases between them. The CDR3 loop spans 15 amino acids. Here the CDR3 reads CASSVAQVDTDTQYF. The CDR3 DNA sequence: TGTGCCAGCAGCGTGGCACAGGTCGATACAGATACGCAGTATTTT.

This clone was seen a handful of times. V gene TRBV7-8 combines with J gene TRBJ1-4, with D perhaps TRBD1 (6 bases). This CDR3 is 17 amino acids long. With 5 bases removed from V and 12 bases from J, the gap between germline ends came to 28 bases. From germline, CDR1 is SGHVS and CDR2 FQNEAQ. CDR3 residues: CASSPQPPGQAGSELFF. CDR3 in DNA: TGTGCCAGCAGCCCCCAGCCCCCGGGACAAGCGGGGTCGGAACTGTTTTTT.

This clone was recorded once. The chain joins TRBV7-2 to TRBJ2-1, with D perhaps matching TRBD1 (8 bases). The CDR3 runs 17 residues. Trimming shortened V by 5 bases and J by 0 bases, and 17 bases separated the two germline ends. Per germline, CDR1 SGHTA and CDR2 FQGNSA. The DNA for the CDR3 is TGTGCCAGCAGCCCTAGGGACAGGACTAGCTCCTACAATGAGCAGTTCTTC. Translated, it gives CASSPRDRTSSYNEQFF.

Notes on this clone: One end of the junction varies from germline; a read error may be responsible. V gene TRBV5-4 combines with J gene TRBJ1-3; no definite D call. This CDR3 has 14 residues. Germline V lookup: CDR1 SGHNT, CDR2 YYREEE (reference sequence). CDR3 sequence reads: CASSPRGEAGLGSF. The CDR3 DNA reads as TGTGCCAGCAGCCCTCGTGGCGAGGCGGGCTTGGGTTCGTTT. The whole variable domain, filled in from reference TRBV5-4 and TRBJ1-3, reads ETGVTQSPTHLIKTRGQQVTLRCSSQSGHNTVSWYQQALGQGPQFIFQYYREEENGRGNFPPRFSGLQFPNYSSELNVNALELDDSALYLCASSPRGEAGLGSFGEGSWLTVV.

The chain employs TRBV4-2 and TRBJ2-1; TRBD2 agrees at 10 bases. The V gene's germline CDR1 is LGHNA and CDR2 YNFKEQ. Losses at the gene ends were 0 bases for V and 8 bases for J; bases not matched to a gene: 13. The CDR3 is made up of 18 amino acids. The CDR3 loop is CASSQDTTRTSGRYEQFF. In DNA form, the CDR3 reads TGTGCCAGCAGCCAAGATACAACCAGGACTAGCGGAAGGTATGAGCAGTTCTTC.

The chain has TRBV5-1 and TRBJ2-5; a possible D gene is TRBD1 (6 bases). The CDR3 has 15 amino acids. CDR1 and CDR2 from the germline V gene are SGHRS and YFSETQ. Trimming took off 4 bases at V and 1 base at J, with 14 bases between the two ends. CDR3 coding DNA: TGCGCCAGCAGCGAAACAGGGTCCGGCCAAGAGACCCAGTACTTC. This encodes CASSETGSGQETQYF.

A single count supports this clone. The chain has TRBV19 and TRBJ1-2; 8 bases line up with TRBD1. This CDR3 contains 15 residues. The V and J ends lost 4 bases and 4 bases, in that order; junction bases with no gene match: 8. Germline CDR1 and CDR2: LNHDA and SQIVND (reference sequence). The CDR3 DNA reads as TGTGCCAGTAGTAGGACAGGGATTCGGGTCTATGGCTACACCTTC. Protein sequence: CASSRTGIRVYGYTF.

The rearrangement joins TRBV10-1 to TRBJ2-3; 7 bases agree with TRBD2. The CDR3 has 16 amino acids. Germline values: CDR1 WNHNN, CDR2 SYGVQD (reference sequence). V shed 2 bases and J 3 bases; nucleotides not matched to a gene: 8. The CDR3 reads CASSEIGGSLTDTQYF. The CDR3 DNA is TGCGCCAGCAGTGAGATTGGCGGGAGTTTAACAGATACGCAGTATTTT.

The gene calls are TRBV19 and TRBJ1-4; 7 bases line up with TRBD1. Per the germline V gene, CDR1 is LNHDA and CDR2 is SQIVND (reference sequence). The CDR3 is 15 amino acids. V was clipped by 3 bases and J by 7 bases; unmatched bases: 8. CDR3 sequence reads: CASSIRGGAGEKLFF. In DNA form, the CDR3 reads TGTGCCAGTAGTATTAGAGGGGGCGCCGGTGAAAAACTGTTTTTT.

This clone was detected once. The V and J genes are TRBV28 and TRBJ2-5; D not certain. Per germline, CDR1 MDHEN and CDR2 SYDVKM. The CDR3 runs to 14 residues. The V and J ends lost 5 bases and 1 base respectively, with 11 bases between them. The CDR3 coding sequence is TGTGCCAGCAGTCCCCTCGGGTCCCAAGAGACCCAGTACTTC. As protein: CASSPLGSQETQYF.

This clone was counted between two and nine times. The genes are TRBV2 and TRBJ1-1; TRBD1 is a possible D gene (5 bases). Germline V CDR1 and CDR2: SNHLY, FYNNEI. The CDR3 is made up of 14 amino acids. The V end was cut by 6 bases, the J end by 6 bases, with 17 bases between. CDR3 nucleotide sequence: TGTGCCAGCAGCCCCTATCAGGCGGGGGCTGAAGCTTTCTTT. It is translated as CASSPYQAGAEAFF.

V gene TRBV10-3 combines with J gene TRBJ1-4, with D unclear. The length of the CDR3 is 13 residues. Germline assignment: CDR1 ENHRY and CDR2 SYGVKD. CDR3 in amino acids: CAARYASGEKLFF. The CDR3 bases are TGTGCTGCTCGATATGCCTCGGGTGAAAAACTGTTTTTT.